This T cell receptor (beta chain) was retrieved from a study of CD8 T cells in Susac syndrome. This clonotype was counted a single time. Per the germline V gene, CDR1 is DFQATT and CDR2 is SNEGSKA (reference sequence). Trimming took 0 bases from V and 4 from J, leaving 19 bases between them. The CDR3 spans 17 residues. Random hexamers were used to reverse transcribe the RNA input (0.5 to 1 ug). From the immunoSEQ multiplex PCR reads, TCRdb called clonotypes with MiXCR, one entry per CDR3 protein. This table has 150,000 to 180,000 distinct CDR3 sequences, about 94% appearing once. The chain joins TRBV20-1 to TRBJ2-1, with a possible D match to TRBD2 (7 bases). The sequence derives from a human donor with multiple sclerosis. The sample was CD8+ T cells from PBMCs. CDR3 protein: CSARDTARGARYNEQFF. The CDR3 DNA sequence: TGCAGTGCTAGAGATACTGCCCGGGGGGCCCGATACAATGAGCAGTTCTTC.